Detailed here is one T cell receptor beta chain. Its antigen is not known. The germline V gene has CDR1 LNHDA and CDR2 SQIVND (reference sequence). The CDR3 is made up of 13 amino acids. Trimming left V 7 bases short and J 8 bases short, with 17 bases between. These data come from a study of T cell responses to AZD1222 COVID-19 vaccine. The study, taken as a whole, reports: Baseline seropositives among AZD1222 recipients totaled only 5 to 7. CD4 TCRs associated with vaccination spanned spike, dominating at 160-218 and 743-854. Elevations in Spike-specific TCR breadth and depth followed administration of two AZD1222 doses. Nearly half of unique spike-specific TCRs reportedly avoided B.1.351 and B.1.1.7 mutated regions.

Clones were sequenced by immunoSEQ multiplex PCR, and TCRdb holds only the in-frame ones, with some missing. The profile shows about 54,000 clones, roughly 90% of them singletons. The sample in question was peripheral blood, obtained on day 0 of AZD1222 vaccination. The sequence derives from an adult in good health. The genes are TRBV19 and TRBJ1-2; the D gene is possibly TRBD1 (5 bases). CDR3 DNA sequence: TGTGCCAGTACCATTGCAGGGTTCTACGGCTACACCTTC. Protein: CASTIAGFYGYTF.